Shown below are 25 T cell receptor beta chains from a single sample sequenced in a study of cytomegalovirus exposure and HLA in healthy donors. TCRdb's copy holds only in-frame clones and misses some; the assay was immunoSEQ multiplex PCR. The table has over 120,000 clones, 94% seen once. The material sequenced was PBMCs. The origin of the receptors is a man aged 18 to 29 in good health and CMV-seropositive.

The chain carries TRBV5-6 and TRBJ1-3; unclear D gene. Germline CDR1 reads SGHDT; CDR2 reads YYEEEE. The germline V and J ends were trimmed by 5 bases and 2 bases, with 14 bases remaining between them. CDR3 length: 15 amino acids. The chain's CDR3 is CASSRKGVAGNTIYF. CDR3 coding DNA: TGTGCCAGCAGTCGGAAGGGAGTGGCTGGAAACACCATATATTTT.

The V call is TRBV27, the J call TRBJ2-1, with D possibly matching TRBD2 (5 bases). In germline, CDR1 is MNHEY, CDR2 SMNVEV (reference sequence). Trimming stripped 11 bases from V and 1 base from J, with 12 bases between. The CDR3 totals 13 residues. CDR3 nucleotide sequence: TGTGCCTCCGGGATATGGTCCTACAATGAGCAGTTCTTC. It codes for CASGIWSYNEQFF.

This chain uses TRBV25-1 with TRBJ2-7; 10 nucleotides align to TRBD1. Trimming took 0 bases from V and 4 from J; bases not matched to a gene: 3. The CDR3 has 15 amino acids. CDR1 is MGHDK, CDR2 SYGVNS, per germline. CDR3 in DNA: TGTGCCAGCAGTGAATACGGGGACAGGGGATACGAGCAGTACTTC. It is translated as CASSEYGDRGYEQYF.

The genes are TRBV13 and TRBJ2-1; possibly TRBD1 for D (8 bases). The CDR3 has 16 amino acids. Germline V gives CDR1 PRHDT, CDR2 FYEKMQ (reference sequence). With 5 bases removed from V and 9 bases from J, the gap between germline ends came to 23 bases. The CDR3 is CASSPGGDRGQVEQFF. The DNA of the CDR3 is TGTGCCAGCAGCCCGGGGGGTGACAGGGGTCAGGTTGAGCAGTTCTTC.

The chain links TRBV6-4 to TRBJ1-1; 7 nucleotides match TRBD1. After removal of 6 bases from V and 3 bases from J, the junction contained 4 bases not matched to a gene. This CDR3 has 13 amino acids. The germline gives CDR1 MRHNA, CDR2 SNTAGT. In DNA, the CDR3 is TGTGCCAGCAGACAGGGGTTTCACACTGAAGCTTTCTTT. Encoded protein: CASRQGFHTEAFF.

This sequence joins TRBV5-1 and TRBJ2-5, with D tentatively TRBD1 (7 bases). Trimming pared 0 bases from V and 5 bases from J, leaving 17 bases between. CDR1 is SGHRS and CDR2 is YFSETQ in the germline V gene. The CDR3 length is 16 residues. The CDR3 protein is CASSLATGTLEETQYF. CDR3 bases: TGCGCCAGCAGCTTGGCGACAGGGACTTTGGAGGAGACCCAGTACTTC.

This chain links TRBV7-6 with TRBJ2-3; 12 nucleotides line up with TRBD2. V was pared by 4 bases and J by 5 bases, with 7 bases of the junction left unmatched. Germline V gene lookup returns CDR1 SGHVS and CDR2 FNYEAQ. CDR3 size: 16 residues. The CDR3 protein is CASSSSGRALVDTQYF. Written as DNA, the CDR3 is TGTGCCAGCAGCTCTAGCGGGAGGGCCCTCGTAGATACGCAGTATTTT.

The CDR3, as DNA: TGTGCCAGCAGTGAAACAGGAGAGGGCACAGATACGCAGTATTTT. This sequence encodes CASSETGEGTDTQYF. The chain is built from TRBV2 and TRBJ2-3, with a weak D call TRBD1 (5 bases). V was shortened by 2 bases and J by 1 base, with 10 bases between the two germline ends. The germline V gene encodes CDR1 SNHLY and CDR2 FYNNEI. The CDR3 runs 15 residues.

The chain recombines TRBV11-2 with TRBJ2-7; D is possibly TRBD2 (7 bases). The CDR3 has 16 amino acids. Germline-derived CDR1 and CDR2 are SGHAT and FQNNGV. V dropped 3 bases and J dropped 0 bases, with 15 bases sitting between them. The CDR3 DNA reads TGTGCCAGCAGCTTGGGGGGGGGCGAGGGCTCCTACGAGCAGTACTTC. Translating it yields CASSLGGGEGSYEQYF.

The genes are TRBV4-2 and TRBJ2-3, with D possibly being TRBD2 (5 bases). V shed 3 bases and J shed 2 bases, with 6 bases lying between them. The CDR3 spans 13 residues. Germline loops: CDR1 LGHNA, CDR2 YNFKEQ. The CDR3 DNA follows: TGTGCCAGCAGCCACCGGGACACAGATACGCAGTATTTT. Its protein is CASSHRDTDTQYF.

This clone showed up just a few times. The rearrangement links TRBV7-9 to TRBJ1-2; TRBD1 agrees at 7 bases. Germline lookup yields CDR1 SEHNR and CDR2 FQNEAQ (reference sequence). The CDR3 extends over 15 amino acids. V shed 3 bases and J 5 bases; nucleotides not matched to a gene: 9. The CDR3 reads CASSFGTDATYGYTF. As DNA, the CDR3 is TGTGCCAGCAGCTTCGGGACAGATGCCACGTATGGCTACACCTTC.

The V and J genes are TRBV5-4 and TRBJ2-1; TRBD2 agrees at 13 bases. The CDR3 totals 15 residues. Unmatched junction bases numbered 5, after V lost 4 bases and J lost 7 bases. From germline, CDR1 is SGHNT and CDR2 YYREEE (reference sequence). The CDR3, as DNA: TGTGCCAGCAGCCCGACTAGCGGGAGGTGGAATGAGCAGTTCTTC. The encoded protein is CASSPTSGRWNEQFF.

The rearrangement joins TRBV7-2 to TRBJ2-5; the match to TRBD2 covers 12 bases. V lost 5 bases and J lost 5; bases outside the gene matches: 9. The germline V gene encodes CDR1 SGHTA and CDR2 FQGNSA. The CDR3 is 16 amino acids. CDR3 residues: CASSPRTSGVRETQYF. The CDR3 DNA is TGTGCCAGCAGCCCACGGACTAGCGGGGTCCGCGAGACCCAGTACTTC.

The chain uses TRBV7-9 and TRBJ1-1; TRBD1 matches at 7 bases. The CDR3 length is 13 residues. J gave up 6 bases and V 2 bases, and 3 bases lay outside the gene matches. Germline values: CDR1 SEHNR, CDR2 FQNEAQ (reference sequence). The CDR3 DNA follows: TGTGCCAGCAGCTTAATGGGACAGTCTGAAGCTTTCTTT. Protein sequence: CASSLMGQSEAFF.

The CDR3 loop is CASSFRQFTGELFF. The CDR3 bases are TGTGCCAGCAGCTTTAGACAGTTCACCGGGGAGCTGTTTTTT. The V and J genes are TRBV28 and TRBJ2-2, with D perhaps TRBD1 (5 bases). In germline, CDR1 is MDHEN, CDR2 SYDVKM. The germline V and J ends were trimmed by 6 bases and 4 bases, with 12 bases remaining between them. CDR3 length equals 14 residues.

This rearrangement joins TRBV30 to TRBJ1-2, with TRBD1 matching over 7 bases. There are 13 residues in the CDR3. Germline assignment: CDR1 GTSNPN and CDR2 SVGIG (reference sequence). V lost 3 bases and J lost 4; bases outside the gene matches: 5. The CDR3 nucleotides read TGTGCCTGGAGCGCGGACAGGTTCTATGGCTACACCTTC. Residues: CAWSADRFYGYTF.

This clone was detected only once. The rearrangement uses TRBV5-4 and TRBJ2-7; 13 positions agree with TRBD2. This CDR3 is 15 amino acids long. CDR1 is SGHNT, CDR2 YYREEE, per germline (reference sequence). J gave up 1 base and V 4 bases, and 2 bases lay outside the gene matches. As DNA, the CDR3 is TGTGCCAGCAGCCAGGGACTAGCGGGGTCCTACGAGCAGTACTTC. The encoded protein is CASSQGLAGSYEQYF. The variable domain in full, completed from reference TRBV5-4 and TRBJ2-7, reads ETGVTQSPTHLIKTRGQQVTLRCSSQSGHNTVSWYQQALGQGPQFIFQYYREEENGRGNFPPRFSGLQFPNYSSELNVNALELDDSALYLCASSQGLAGSYEQYFGPGTRLTVT.

The chain employs TRBV15 and TRBJ2-7; a weak D match, TRBD1 (6 bases). The CDR3 loop spans 15 amino acids. Trimming removed 4 bases from V and 0 bases from J, with 13 bases in between. CDR1 and CDR2 from the germline V gene are LNHNV and YYDKDF (reference sequence). The DNA for the CDR3 is TGTGCCACCAGCAAAGGACAGTCCGCCTCCTACGAGCAGTACTTC. This gives the protein CATSKGQSASYEQYF. The full variable domain, its missing parts supplied by reference TRBV15 and TRBJ2-7, is DAMVIQNPRYQVTQFGKPVTLSCSQTLNHNVMYWYQQKSSQAPKLLFHYYDKDFNNEADTPDNFQSRRPNTSFCFLDIRSPGLGDTAMYLCATSKGQSASYEQYFGPGTRLTVT.

The gene calls are TRBV2 and TRBJ2-3; TRBD1 is a possible D gene (5 bases). This CDR3 contains 14 residues. Trimming stripped 2 bases from V and 3 bases from J, with 9 bases between. Germline CDR1 SNHLY, CDR2 FYNNEI. CDR3 sequence: CASSETAGTDTQYF. CDR3 in DNA: TGTGCCAGCAGTGAAACGGCAGGGACAGATACGCAGTATTTT.

This rearrangement joins TRBV6-5 to TRBJ2-5; D may be TRBD2 (5 bases). CDR1 is MNHEY, CDR2 SVGAGI, per germline. V lost 2 bases to trimming and J lost 5 bases, with 12 bases between them. This CDR3 is 14 amino acids long. The CDR3 DNA is TGTGCCAGCAGTTACGCCGGGGTTGAGGAGACCCAGTACTTC. It yields the protein CASSYAGVEETQYF.

The chain uses TRBV6-5 and TRBJ2-3; D is perhaps TRBD1 (6 bases). The CDR3 has 16 amino acids. CDR1 MNHEY and CDR2 SVGAGI come from the germline V gene. V was clipped by 0 bases and J by 2 bases, with 12 bases between them. The CDR3: CASSYSVTGYTDTQYF. CDR3 coding DNA: TGTGCCAGCAGTTACTCGGTTACAGGGTACACAGATACGCAGTATTTT.

The gene calls are TRBV9 and TRBJ2-5; TRBD2 matches 12 bases. There are 17 residues in the CDR3. CDR1 is SGDLS and CDR2 is YYNGEE in the germline V gene. The trim removed 0 bases at V and 1 base at J, leaving 4 bases unmatched. DNA for the CDR3: TGTGCCAGCAGCGTAGTGGCGGGACTAGCGGGCCAAGAGACCCAGTACTTC. This gives the protein CASSVVAGLAGQETQYF.

This rearrangement joins TRBV19 to TRBJ1-1; a possible D gene is TRBD1 (5 bases). V shed 3 bases and J shed 1 base, with 12 bases lying between them. Germline CDR1 is LNHDA and CDR2 is SQIVND (reference sequence). The CDR3 contains 15 residues. The CDR3 spells CASSIGGDQNTEAFF. CDR3 DNA: TGTGCCAGTAGTATTGGAGGGGACCAGAACACTGAAGCTTTCTTT.

This clone was detected only once. The chain couples TRBV16 to TRBJ1-2; D unresolved. The germline V gene has CDR1 KGHSY and CDR2 FQNENV. This CDR3 is 14 amino acids long. The V and J ends lost 1 base and 4 bases respectively, with 10 bases between them. Written as DNA, the CDR3 is TGTGCCAGCAGCCAATTCTCAGAGGTCTATGGCTACACCTTC. It specifies CASSQFSEVYGYTF.

The genes are TRBV30 and TRBJ2-7, with 9 positions matching TRBD2. The V and J ends lost 1 base and 5 bases, in that order; junction bases with no gene match: 3. This CDR3 has 13 residues. Germline loops: CDR1 GTSNPN, CDR2 SVGIG (reference sequence). Written as DNA, the CDR3 is TGTGCCTGGAGTGCTATAGCGGGAGACGAGCAGTACTTC. It specifies CAWSAIAGDEQYF.